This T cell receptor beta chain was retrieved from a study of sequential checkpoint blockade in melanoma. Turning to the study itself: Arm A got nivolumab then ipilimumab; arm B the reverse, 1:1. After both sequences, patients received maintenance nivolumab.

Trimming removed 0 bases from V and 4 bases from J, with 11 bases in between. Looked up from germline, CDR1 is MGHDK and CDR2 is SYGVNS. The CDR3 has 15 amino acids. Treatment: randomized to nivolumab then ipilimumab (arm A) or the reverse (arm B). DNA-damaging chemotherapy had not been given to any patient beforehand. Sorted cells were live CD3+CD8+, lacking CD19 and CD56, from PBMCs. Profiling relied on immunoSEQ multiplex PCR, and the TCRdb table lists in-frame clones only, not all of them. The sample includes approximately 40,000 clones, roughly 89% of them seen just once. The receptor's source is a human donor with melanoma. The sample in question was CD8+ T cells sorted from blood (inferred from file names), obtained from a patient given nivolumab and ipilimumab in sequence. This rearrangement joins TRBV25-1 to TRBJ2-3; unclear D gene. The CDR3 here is CASSEYTQNPDTQYF. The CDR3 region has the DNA TGTGCCAGCAGTGAATATACGCAGAACCCAGATACGCAGTATTTT.